These 30 T cell receptor beta chains share one sample of origin, sequenced in a study of CD8 T cells in ankylosing spondylitis. Their cognate antigens are unknown. The study's findings and limits: Blood of patients with ankylosing spondylitis appeared to be characterized by a TCR beta motif of several highly homologous variants.

TCRdb reprocessed the 5' RACE reads with MiXCR, giving one entry per CDR3 protein. The profile covers just under 550,000 distinct CDR3 sequences, with roughly an eighth appearing a single time and 6.8% taken by the ten largest. Sequenced material: blood, either unsorted or a sorted T cell fraction (not recorded which). The receptors come from a male donor with ankylosing spondylitis.

Only a few counts were recorded for this clonotype. The chain employs TRBV20-1 and TRBJ1-6; possibly TRBD1 for D (5 bases). CDR1 is DFQATT and CDR2 is SNEGSKA in the germline V gene (reference sequence). CDR3 length: 13 residues. The V end was cut by 2 bases, the J end by 9 bases, with 11 bases between. The CDR3 bases are TGCAGTGCTAGACCTAACCAGGGTTCACCCCTCCACTTT. This codes for CSARPNQGSPLHF.

The V call is TRBV29-1, the J call TRBJ1-5, with D unresolved. The germline V and J ends were trimmed by 7 bases and 2 bases, with 12 bases remaining between them. The germline V gene encodes CDR1 SQVTM and CDR2 ANQGSEA. CDR3 size: 13 residues. The CDR3 sequence is CSAAFGGNQPQHF. CDR3 in DNA: TGCAGCGCCGCGTTCGGGGGCAATCAGCCCCAGCATTTT.

V gene TRBV2 combines with J gene TRBJ2-3; the D gene is possibly TRBD2 (6 bases). Germline V gene sequence: CDR1 SNHLY, CDR2 FYNNEI. V was shortened by 8 bases and J by 4 bases, with 19 bases between the two germline ends. The CDR3 runs 15 residues. The CDR3 here is CASLRQGGGADTQYF. The CDR3 bases are TGTGCCAGCCTCAGGCAGGGCGGAGGGGCAGATACGCAGTATTTT.

The sample holds many counts of this clonotype. This chain links TRBV24-1 with TRBJ2-2, with 7 bases that match TRBD1. This CDR3 is built from 16 residues. Germline CDR1 is KGHDR and CDR2 is SFDVKD. The junction had 7 bases not matched to a gene; V was cut back by 4 bases and J by 3 bases. The CDR3 sequence: CATSERTGAYTGELFF. CDR3 bases: TGTGCCACCAGTGAGCGGACAGGCGCGTACACCGGGGAGCTGTTTTTT.

This clonotype has ten or more counts. The chain is built from TRBV9 and TRBJ2-1, with 10 bases lining up with TRBD1. With V trimmed by 0 bases and J by 6 bases, 6 bases remained unmatched. The CDR3 runs 16 residues. Germline CDR1 reads SGDLS; CDR2 reads YYNGEE. For the CDR3, the DNA is TGTGCCAGCAGCGTAGCTAGAGGACAGGGGGGCAATGAGCAGTTCTTC. This translates into CASSVARGQGGNEQFF.

V is TRBV18 and J is TRBJ2-1, with D unresolved. The V end lost 0 bases, the J end lost 9 bases, and 12 bases lay between the germline ends. This CDR3 region has 14 residues. Per the germline V gene, CDR1 is KGHSH and CDR2 is LQKENI. The CDR3 DNA follows: TGTGCCAGCTCACCACCGTCGGTTGGTACTGAGCAGTTCTTC. It is translated as CASSPPSVGTEQFF.

V gene TRBV7-2 combines with J gene TRBJ1-4, with D tentatively TRBD1 (5 bases). Germline CDR1 and CDR2: SGHTA and FQGNSA. The CDR3 is 15 amino acids. Trimming cost V 5 bases and J 8 bases, with 18 bases left between them. The CDR3 sequence is CASSAQGKGQEKLFF. The DNA of the CDR3 is TGTGCCAGCAGCGCGCAGGGTAAGGGGCAAGAAAAACTGTTTTTT. Variable domain in full (rest from reference TRBV7-2 and TRBJ1-4): GAGVSQSPSNKVTEKGKDVELRCDPISGHTALYWYRQSLGQGLEFLIYFQGNSAPDKSGLPSDRFSAERTGGSVSTLTIQRTQQEDSAVYLCASSAQGKGQEKLFFGSGTQLSVL.

The gene calls are TRBV2 and TRBJ2-7; D is undetermined. Trimming shortened V by 1 base and J by 0 bases, and 10 bases separated the two germline ends. The germline V gene has CDR1 SNHLY and CDR2 FYNNEI. This CDR3 has 15 amino acids. The CDR3 coding sequence is TGTGCCAGCAGTGAAGACCTGGACCTCTCCTACGAGCAGTACGTC. Protein: CASSEDLDLSYEQYV.

J is TRBJ1-1 and V is TRBV28; 8 nucleotides agree with TRBD1. Looked up from germline, CDR1 is MDHEN and CDR2 is SYDVKM. The CDR3 runs 15 residues. J was trimmed by 3 bases and V by 4 bases; bases with no gene match: 7. The DNA of the CDR3 is TGTGCCAGCAGTTCAGGGGGCCCTTTGGACACTGAAGCTTTCTTT. Its protein product is CASSSGGPLDTEAFF.

The V call is TRBV7-7, the J call TRBJ2-1; 9 nucleotides agree with TRBD2. V lost 7 bases and J lost 6; bases outside the gene matches: 16. Per the germline V gene, CDR1 is SSHAT and CDR2 is FNYEAQ (reference sequence). CDR3 length equals 17 residues. Here the CDR3 DNA reads TGTGCCAGCATCCACCTCCAGGCCCAGCGGGAGGTCAATGAGCAGTTCTTC. It yields the protein CASIHLQAQREVNEQFF.

This clonotype showed up just a few times. The chain carries TRBV20-1 and TRBJ2-1; 7 bases line up with TRBD2. Germline CDR1 reads DFQATT; CDR2 reads SNEGSKA (reference sequence). Trimming cost V 6 bases and J 1 base; bases outside gene matches: 9. This CDR3 comprises 15 residues. The CDR3 protein is CSASGGEISYNEQFF. CDR3 DNA sequence: TGCAGTGCGTCGGGGGGTGAGATTTCCTACAATGAGCAGTTCTTC.

The rearrangement links TRBV20-1 to TRBJ1-3, with TRBD1 matching over 8 bases. J was trimmed by 0 bases and V by 6 bases; bases with no gene match: 13. CDR3 length: 17 residues. From germline, CDR1 is DFQATT and CDR2 SNEGSKA (reference sequence). CDR3 sequence: CSAPPRQGTLSGNTIYF. The CDR3 DNA reads TGCAGTGCACCCCCGAGACAGGGGACCCTCTCTGGAAACACCATATATTTT.

CDR3 in DNA: TGTGCCAGCAGCTCCCTGATTCTGAACACTGAAGCTTTCTTT. As protein: CASSSLILNTEAFF. This sequence joins TRBV7-8 and TRBJ1-1; D unclear. CDR1 is SGHVS and CDR2 is FQNEAQ in the germline V gene. The V end lost 4 bases, the J end lost 0 bases, and 9 bases lay between the germline ends. CDR3 length: 14 amino acids.

This clonotype came up once. J is TRBJ2-3 and V is TRBV7-9; 7 bases are a match to TRBD2. The length of the CDR3 is 16 residues. Trimming took 5 bases from V and 2 from J; bases not matched to a gene: 10. CDR1 SEHNR and CDR2 FQNEAQ come from the germline V gene (reference sequence). The CDR3 nucleotides read TGTGCCAGCAGCCAATCACTAGCGACATTCACAGATACGCAGTATTTT. Protein: CASSQSLATFTDTQYF.

This clonotype was found a few times. V usage is TRBV7-8 and J usage is TRBJ1-6; D may be TRBD1 (6 bases). Between the trimmed V and J ends, which lost 3 bases and 4 bases, there was a span of 7 bases. This CDR3 has 14 amino acids. Germline V CDR1 and CDR2: SGHVS, FQNEAQ. DNA for the CDR3: TGTGCCAGCAGCTTCCAGGGGTATAATTCACCCCTCCACTTT. This encodes CASSFQGYNSPLHF.

CDR3 protein: CASSLNGLALNTGELFF. Written as DNA, the CDR3 is TGTGCCAGCAGCTTAAACGGGCTAGCGCTTAACACCGGGGAGCTGTTTTTT. The chain has TRBV7-7 and TRBJ2-2; possible D gene TRBD2, 6 bases. The CDR3 runs 17 residues. V lost 2 bases, J lost 2 bases, and 15 bases lay in between. The V gene's germline CDR1 is SSHAT and CDR2 FNYEAQ (reference sequence).

This clonotype was counted between two and nine times. This sequence joins TRBV24-1 and TRBJ2-2; 7 bases match TRBD1. Losses at the gene ends were 4 bases for V and 3 bases for J; bases not matched to a gene: 4. The CDR3 spans 15 residues. Germline-derived CDR1 and CDR2 are KGHDR and SFDVKD. The CDR3 nucleotides are TGTGCCACCAGTGACACCGGGACAGACACCGGGGAGCTGTTTTTT. This translates into CATSDTGTDTGELFF.

The chain has TRBV2 and TRBJ2-7; D gene ambiguous. V dropped 3 bases and J dropped 3 bases, with 6 bases sitting between them. Per germline, CDR1 SNHLY and CDR2 FYNNEI. CDR3 length: 12 residues. CDR3 nucleotides: TGTGCCAGCAGTGATACTTTCTACGAGCAGTACGTC. Protein: CASSDTFYEQYV.

This clonotype showed up just a few times. The rearrangement uses TRBV27 and TRBJ2-5; unclear D gene. V lost 5 bases and J 1 base, leaving 8 bases between the germline ends. CDR3 length: 13 residues. Germline assignment: CDR1 MNHEY and CDR2 SMNVEV (reference sequence). In nucleotides, the CDR3 is TGTGCCAGCAGTCCCCCCCTCCAAGAGACCCAGTACTTC. Translating it yields CASSPPLQETQYF.

The rearrangement links TRBV20-1 to TRBJ1-1; 7 positions agree with TRBD1. The germline CDR1 and CDR2 sequences are DFQATT and SNEGSKA (reference sequence). The length of the CDR3 is 13 residues. V lost 2 bases to trimming and J lost 5 bases; unmatched junction nucleotides: 5. CDR3 amino acids: CSARTDRDTEAFF. In DNA, the CDR3 is TGCAGTGCTAGAACCGACAGGGATACTGAAGCTTTCTTT.

The table lists this clonotype with many counts. The chain has TRBV24-1 and TRBJ2-3; 9 bases line up with TRBD1. The germline gives CDR1 KGHDR, CDR2 SFDVKD. The V and J ends lost 10 bases and 4 bases, in that order; junction bases with no gene match: 14. The CDR3 spans 16 residues. The CDR3: CATAPRTGVRADTQYF. The CDR3 DNA reads as TGTGCCACGGCGCCGCGGACAGGGGTTAGGGCAGATACGCAGTATTTT.

This clonotype was picked up a small number of times. This rearrangement joins TRBV4-1 to TRBJ1-2, with TRBD1 matching 8 bases. In germline, CDR1 is MGHRA, CDR2 YSYEKL. V shed 3 bases and J 2 bases; nucleotides not matched to a gene: 5. CDR3 size: 15 residues. The DNA for the CDR3 is TGCGCCAGCAGCCAGCCGGACAGGGTCAACTATGGCTACACCTTC. The encoded protein is CASSQPDRVNYGYTF.

This clonotype showed up many times. V and J are TRBV7-2 and TRBJ2-3; D uncertain. CDR3 length: 15 residues. Germline V gene data show CDR1 as SGHTA and CDR2 as FQGNSA. Deletions cut 2 bases from V and 0 bases from J, with 9 bases between. The CDR3 reads CASSLQTYSTDTQYF. In DNA form, the CDR3 reads TGTGCCAGCAGCTTACAAACATATAGCACAGATACGCAGTATTTT. Together with reference TRBV7-2 and TRBJ2-3, the CDR3 gives the full variable domain: GAGVSQSPSNKVTEKGKDVELRCDPISGHTALYWYRQSLGQGLEFLIYFQGNSAPDKSGLPSDRFSAERTGGSVSTLTIQRTQQEDSAVYLCASSLQTYSTDTQYFGPGTRLTVL.

This clonotype showed up just a few times. The rearrangement joins TRBV15 to TRBJ1-5; D gene unclear. Between the trimmed V and J ends, which lost 1 base and 6 bases, there was a span of 7 bases. The germline V gene has CDR1 LNHNV and CDR2 YYDKDF (reference sequence). The length of the CDR3 is 13 residues. The chain's CDR3 is CATSRGESQPQHF. In nucleotides, the CDR3 is TGTGCCACCAGCAGAGGTGAGTCTCAGCCCCAGCATTTT.

The V call is TRBV25-1, the J call TRBJ2-7, with D maybe TRBD1 (5 bases). Between the trimmed V and J ends, which lost 6 bases and 6 bases, there was a span of 12 bases. Per germline, CDR1 MGHDK and CDR2 SYGVNS. This CDR3 is 12 amino acids long. The CDR3 region is CASSPAGIEQYF. In nucleotides, the CDR3 is TGTGCCAGCAGCCCGGCAGGGATCGAGCAGTACTTC.

This clonotype showed up many times. This chain uses TRBV3-1 with TRBJ1-1; possible D gene TRBD1, 5 bases. In germline, CDR1 is LGHDT, CDR2 YNNKEL (reference sequence). Trimming removed 3 bases at V and 3 bases at J, with 11 bases between. CDR3 length equals 14 residues. The CDR3 DNA reads TGTGCCAGCAGCCAGGCAGGGACTGACACTGAAGCTTTCTTT. Protein: CASSQAGTDTEAFF. Combining the CDR3 with reference TRBV3-1 and TRBJ1-1 gives the whole variable domain DTAVSQTPKYLVTQMGNDKSIKCEQNLGHDTMYWYKQDSKKFLKIMFSYNNKELIINETVPNRFSPKSPDKAHLNLHINSLELGDSAVYFCASSQAGTDTEAFFGQGTRLTVV.

This clonotype was seen a handful of times. This chain joins TRBV15 and TRBJ2-7; 7 nucleotides agree with TRBD2. The CDR3 contains 15 residues. From germline, CDR1 is LNHNV and CDR2 YYDKDF (reference sequence). The junction had 8 bases not matched to a gene; V was cut back by 5 bases and J by 1 base. DNA of the CDR3: TGTGCCACCAGCTCCTGGGGGGGAAAGTCCTACGAGCAGTACTTC. It specifies CATSSWGGKSYEQYF.

This clonotype was recorded at least ten times. This chain connects TRBV20-1 to TRBJ2-3; TRBD2 aligns across 14 bases. This CDR3 is built from 16 residues. CDR1 is DFQATT and CDR2 is SNEGSKA in the germline V gene (reference sequence). Losses at the gene ends were 3 bases for V and 5 bases for J; bases not matched to a gene: 7. The CDR3 region is CSASRGLAGVVDTQYF. CDR3 DNA sequence: TGCAGTGCTAGTCGGGGACTAGCGGGAGTTGTAGATACGCAGTATTTT.

This clonotype was observed at least ten times. The chain joins TRBV12-3 or TRBV12-4 to TRBJ2-1; D ambiguous. V gave up 8 bases and J gave up 6 bases, with 14 bases separating them. This CDR3 is built from 13 residues. DNA of the CDR3: TGTGCCAGCCTTAGCCGCGCAGGCAATGAGCAGTTCTTC. This encodes CASLSRAGNEQFF.

There are many counts of this clonotype. This chain joins TRBV6-2 or TRBV6-3 and TRBJ2-3, with D hard to call. Trimming left V 2 bases short and J 6 bases short, with 3 bases between. Germline-derived CDR1 and CDR2 are MNHEY and SVGEGT. This CDR3 comprises 11 residues. In DNA, the CDR3 is TGTGCCAGCAGTTACCTGGATACGCAGTATTTT. Its protein product is CASSYLDTQYF.